The 18 T cell receptor beta chains presented below share a single source sample, sequenced in a study of shared clonotypes between healthy human individuals. Method: immunoSEQ multiplex PCR; TCRdb's copy keeps in-frame clones and lacks some. The profile shows some 580,000 clones, roughly 98% of them singletons. Positively selected for CCR7, the CD45RO-negative cells used as naive CD8 cells excluded terminally differentiated effector memory CD45RA+ cells. Sequences were obtained from naive CD8+ T cells sorted from blood. The receptors come from a man under 40 in good health.

J is TRBJ2-1 and V is TRBV9, with 13 positions matching TRBD2. Per germline, CDR1 SGDLS and CDR2 YYNGEE. The CDR3 extends over 17 amino acids. V gave up 4 bases and J gave up 2 bases; unmatched junction bases: 6. CDR3 coding DNA: TGTGCCAGCAGCCCACGGACTAGCGGGAGTCCCTACAATGAGCAGTTCTTC. Translating it yields CASSPRTSGSPYNEQFF.

The rearrangement uses TRBV29-1 and TRBJ2-1, with a possible D match to TRBD2 (5 bases). This CDR3 is built from 11 residues. Germline loops: CDR1 SQVTM, CDR2 ANQGSEA. Trimming took 4 bases from V and 7 from J, leaving 8 bases between them. The CDR3 nucleotides are TGCAGCGTTGTTTGGAGGAATGAGCAGTTCTTC. This gives the protein CSVVWRNEQFF.

This chain joins TRBV5-1 and TRBJ2-3; 9 bases line up with TRBD2. CDR3 length equals 19 residues. Trimming cost V 1 base and J 0 bases; bases outside gene matches: 12. Germline CDR1 and CDR2: SGHRS and YFSETQ. CDR3 sequence (DNA): TGCGCCAGCAGCTTGCGCAACGGAGCTAGCGGGACTAGCACAGATACGCAGTATTTT. This sequence encodes CASSLRNGASGTSTDTQYF.

V and J are TRBV5-1 and TRBJ2-3; 10 nucleotides match TRBD1. From germline, CDR1 is SGHRS and CDR2 YFSETQ. Trimming at V came to 4 bases and at J to 0 bases, leaving 14 bases not matched to a gene. This CDR3 spans 19 amino acids. Here the CDR3 DNA reads TGCGCCAGCAGCGGGACAGGGGTCTTAAGCGGGCCTAGCACAGATACGCAGTATTTT. Translated: CASSGTGVLSGPSTDTQYF.

The genes are TRBV27 and TRBJ2-1, with 10 bases aligning to TRBD2. V shed 4 bases, J shed 5 bases, and the junction held 11 bases outside the gene matches. CDR1 and CDR2 (germline): MNHEY, SMNVEV (reference sequence). CDR3 size: 17 residues. The CDR3 bases are TGTGCCAGCAGTTCAGGGGCTAGCGGGAGTCAGAACAATGAGCAGTTCTTC. Translating gives CASSSGASGSQNNEQFF.

This chain connects TRBV9 to TRBJ2-1; TRBD2 matches at 7 bases. Trimming cost V 3 bases and J 3 bases; bases outside gene matches: 3. This CDR3 region has 14 residues. Looked up from germline, CDR1 is SGDLS and CDR2 is YYNGEE. CDR3 protein: CASSAGDYYNEQFF. CDR3 nucleotide sequence: TGTGCCAGCAGCGCTGGGGACTACTACAATGAGCAGTTCTTC.

The CDR3: CASSTNPFEEKLFF. For the CDR3, the DNA is TGTGCCAGCAGTACAAATCCTTTCGAAGAAAAACTGTTTTTT. This chain uses TRBV27 with TRBJ1-4; D unresolved. This CDR3 has 14 amino acids. The V and J ends lost 5 bases and 8 bases respectively, with 15 bases between them. Germline V gene data show CDR1 as MNHEY and CDR2 as SMNVEV (reference sequence).

V is TRBV27 and J is TRBJ2-2, with no clear D. This CDR3 comprises 13 residues. CDR1 MNHEY and CDR2 SMNVEV come from the germline V gene (reference sequence). V was clipped by 3 bases and J by 2 bases, with 4 bases between them. This chain's CDR3 is CASSFYNTGELFF. CDR3 coding DNA: TGTGCCAGCAGTTTCTATAACACCGGGGAGCTGTTTTTT.

V is TRBV7-3 and J is TRBJ2-2, with D possibly being TRBD1 (6 bases). The CDR3 loop spans 13 amino acids. CDR1 is SGHTA, CDR2 FQGTGA, per germline. V lost 5 bases to trimming and J lost 4 bases, with 8 bases between them. CDR3 region: CASSQQGTGELFF. CDR3 nucleotides: TGTGCCAGCAGCCAACAGGGCACCGGGGAGCTGTTTTTT.

As DNA, the CDR3 is TGTGCCACCAGCAGAGAGGGACTAGCGGGGCCCACAGATACGCAGTATTTT. Its protein product is CATSREGLAGPTDTQYF. The chain joins TRBV15 to TRBJ2-3, with 13 bases fitting TRBD2. Germline assignment: CDR1 LNHNV and CDR2 YYDKDF (reference sequence). J was trimmed by 2 bases and V by 0 bases; bases with no gene match: 2. CDR3 length equals 17 residues.

J is TRBJ2-5 and V is TRBV4-1; 11 nucleotides line up with TRBD2. Germline trimming cut 6 bases from V and 4 bases from J; bases unmatched to any gene: 7. The CDR3 has 15 residues. Germline V gives CDR1 MGHRA, CDR2 YSYEKL. CDR3 amino acids: CASSQPGLAVETQYF. The CDR3 nucleotides read TGCGCCAGCAGTCAGCCGGGACTAGCGGTAGAGACCCAGTACTTC.

V and J are TRBV27 and TRBJ2-7; possibly TRBD1 or TRBD2 for D (5 bases each). Trimming stripped 3 bases from V and 3 bases from J, with 12 bases between. This CDR3 region has 14 residues. Germline loops: CDR1 MNHEY, CDR2 SMNVEV (reference sequence). The CDR3 reads CASSFGTAGYEQYF. The CDR3 DNA is TGTGCCAGCAGTTTCGGGACCGCCGGCTACGAGCAGTACTTC.

V usage is TRBV27 and J usage is TRBJ2-3; 7 bases are shared with TRBD2. V lost 6 bases and J lost 2; bases outside the gene matches: 11. The CDR3 has 16 residues. The germline V gene encodes CDR1 MNHEY and CDR2 SMNVEV (reference sequence). In DNA, the CDR3 is TGTGCCAGCAGCCCCGACCAGCGGGGTTACACAGATACGCAGTATTTT. This codes for CASSPDQRGYTDTQYF.

The chain combines TRBV4-3 with TRBJ1-5; the D is unclear. Per germline, CDR1 LGHNA and CDR2 YSLEER. V dropped 0 bases and J dropped 6 bases, with 12 bases sitting between them. This CDR3 contains 15 residues. The CDR3 bases are TGCGCCAGCAGCCAAGAGGTTCAAGCTGGTCAGCCCCAGCATTTT. It codes for CASSQEVQAGQPQHF.

The chain combines TRBV7-2 with TRBJ1-4, with D tentatively TRBD1 (6 bases). Between the trimmed V and J ends, which lost 1 base and 7 bases, there was a span of 16 bases. The CDR3 runs to 16 residues. CDR1 SGHTA and CDR2 FQGNSA come from the germline V gene. CDR3 protein: CASSLVPPTGSEKLFF. CDR3 DNA sequence: TGTGCCAGCAGCTTAGTTCCCCCCACAGGGAGTGAAAAACTGTTTTTT.

J is TRBJ2-6 and V is TRBV7-2, with TRBD1 matching over 9 bases. Germline CDR1 SGHTA, CDR2 FQGNSA. V lost 6 bases to trimming and J lost 3 bases; unmatched junction nucleotides: 6. This CDR3 has 16 residues. CDR3 residues: CASSRDREDGANVLTF. Written as DNA, the CDR3 is TGTGCCAGCAGTCGGGACAGGGAAGATGGGGCCAACGTCCTGACTTTC.

The gene calls are TRBV5-5 and TRBJ2-7; 9 bases line up with TRBD2. CDR3 length: 14 amino acids. V lost 0 bases to trimming and J lost 6 bases; unmatched junction nucleotides: 4. Germline CDR1 reads SGHKS; CDR2 reads YYEKEE (reference sequence). CDR3 in amino acids: CASSLAAGGPEQYF. The CDR3 nucleotides are TGTGCCAGCAGCTTGGCGGCGGGAGGGCCCGAGCAGTACTTC.

The chain joins TRBV27 to TRBJ1-1; D unresolved. The CDR3 is 13 amino acids. Per germline, CDR1 MNHEY and CDR2 SMNVEV (reference sequence). Trimming took off 7 bases at V and 1 base at J, with 10 bases between the two ends. For the CDR3, the DNA is TGTGCCAGCAAACTTGGGCCGAACACTGAAGCTTTCTTT. It specifies CASKLGPNTEAFF.